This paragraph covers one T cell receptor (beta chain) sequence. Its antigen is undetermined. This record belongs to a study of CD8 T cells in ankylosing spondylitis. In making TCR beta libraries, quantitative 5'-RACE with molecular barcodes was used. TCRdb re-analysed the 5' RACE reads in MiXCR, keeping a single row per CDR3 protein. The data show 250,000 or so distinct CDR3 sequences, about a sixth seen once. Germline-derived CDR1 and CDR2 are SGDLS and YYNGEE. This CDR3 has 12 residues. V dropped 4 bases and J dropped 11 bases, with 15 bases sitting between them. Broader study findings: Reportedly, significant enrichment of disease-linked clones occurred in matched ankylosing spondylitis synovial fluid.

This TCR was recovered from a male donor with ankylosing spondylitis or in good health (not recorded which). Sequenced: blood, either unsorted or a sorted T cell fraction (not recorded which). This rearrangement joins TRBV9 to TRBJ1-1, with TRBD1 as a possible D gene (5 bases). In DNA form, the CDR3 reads TGTGCCAGCAGCTCAGGGACCGGCGTTGCTTTCTTT. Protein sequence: CASSSGTGVAFF.